Sequencing of this TCR beta chain was carried out in a study of blood T cell dynamics during melanoma immunotherapy. Time point given: pre-treatment baseline. The protocol was immunoSEQ multiplex PCR, while the TCRdb copy is restricted to in-frame clones and leaves out a portion. The data show 9,000 to 10,000 clones, 70% to 90% seen once. V gave up 0 bases and J gave up 2 bases; unmatched junction bases: 11. CDR1 and CDR2 (germline): LGHNA, YNFKEQ. The CDR3 runs to 19 residues. Sequencing used blood, obtained from a patient treated with checkpoint blockade. The V and J genes are TRBV4-2 and TRBJ2-5; 11 nucleotides align to TRBD2. The clonotype comes from a human donor with melanoma. The CDR3 nucleotides are TGTGCCAGCAGCCAAGAGGCCAGGGGGGCTAGCGGGAGGCAAGAGACCCAGTACTTC. It yields the protein CASSQEARGASGRQETQYF.